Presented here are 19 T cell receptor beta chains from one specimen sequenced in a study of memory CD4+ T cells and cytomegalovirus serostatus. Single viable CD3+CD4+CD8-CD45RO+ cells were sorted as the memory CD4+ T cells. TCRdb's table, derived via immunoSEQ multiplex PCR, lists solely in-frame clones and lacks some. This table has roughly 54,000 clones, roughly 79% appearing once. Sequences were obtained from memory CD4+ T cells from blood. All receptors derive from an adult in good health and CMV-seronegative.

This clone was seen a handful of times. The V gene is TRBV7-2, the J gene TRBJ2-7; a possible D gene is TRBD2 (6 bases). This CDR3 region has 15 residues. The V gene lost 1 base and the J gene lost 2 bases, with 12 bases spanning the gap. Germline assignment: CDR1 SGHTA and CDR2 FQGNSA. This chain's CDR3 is CASSLGSGQAYEQYF. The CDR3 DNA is TGTGCCAGCAGCTTAGGGAGCGGGCAGGCCTACGAGCAGTACTTC.

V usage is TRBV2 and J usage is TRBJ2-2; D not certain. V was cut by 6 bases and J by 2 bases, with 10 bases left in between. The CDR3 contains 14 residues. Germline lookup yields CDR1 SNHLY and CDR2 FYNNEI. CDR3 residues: CASRGRLNTGELFF. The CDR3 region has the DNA TGTGCCAGCAGGGGAAGGCTTAACACCGGGGAGCTGTTTTTT.

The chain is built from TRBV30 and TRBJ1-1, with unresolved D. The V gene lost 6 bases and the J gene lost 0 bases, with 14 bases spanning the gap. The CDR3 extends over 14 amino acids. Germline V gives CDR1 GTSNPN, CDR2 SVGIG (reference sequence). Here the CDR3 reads CACLSQTLNTEAFF. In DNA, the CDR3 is TGTGCCTGCCTTAGTCAAACTTTGAACACTGAAGCTTTCTTT.

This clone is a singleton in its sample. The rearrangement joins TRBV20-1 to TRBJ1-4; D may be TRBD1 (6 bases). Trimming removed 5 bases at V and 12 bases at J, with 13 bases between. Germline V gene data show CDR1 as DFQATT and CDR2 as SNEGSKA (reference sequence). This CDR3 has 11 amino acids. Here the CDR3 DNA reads TGCAGTGCTTCAACAGGGTACGAACTGTTTTTT. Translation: CSASTGYELFF.

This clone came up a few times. The CDR3 protein is CASSQSTGTTRDGYTF. DNA of the CDR3: TGCGCCAGCAGTCAATCTACGGGGACTACTCGCGATGGCTACACCTTC. This chain links TRBV23-1 with TRBJ1-2; perhaps TRBD1 as D (5 bases). TRBV23-1 is identified as an open reading frame with a role that is uncertain. The CDR3 extends over 16 amino acids. Trimming took off 0 bases at V and 6 bases at J, with 17 bases between the two ends.

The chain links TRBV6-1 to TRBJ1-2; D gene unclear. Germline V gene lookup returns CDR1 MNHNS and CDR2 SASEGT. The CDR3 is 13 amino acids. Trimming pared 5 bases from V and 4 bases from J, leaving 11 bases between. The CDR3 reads CASSLQRAYGYTF. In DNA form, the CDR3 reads TGTGCCAGCAGTTTACAAAGGGCCTATGGCTACACCTTC.

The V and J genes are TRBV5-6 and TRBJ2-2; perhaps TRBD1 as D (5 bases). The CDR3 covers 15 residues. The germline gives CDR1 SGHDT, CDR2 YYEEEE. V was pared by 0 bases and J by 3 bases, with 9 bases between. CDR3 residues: CASSLGQRYTGELFF. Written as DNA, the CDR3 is TGTGCCAGCAGCTTGGGACAGAGGTACACCGGGGAGCTGTTTTTT.

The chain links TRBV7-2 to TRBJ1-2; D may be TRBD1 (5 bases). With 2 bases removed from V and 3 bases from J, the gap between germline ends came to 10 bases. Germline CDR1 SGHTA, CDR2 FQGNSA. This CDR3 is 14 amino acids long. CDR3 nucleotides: TGTGCCAGCAGCTTACCAGGGTGGGACTATGGCTACACCTTC. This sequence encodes CASSLPGWDYGYTF.

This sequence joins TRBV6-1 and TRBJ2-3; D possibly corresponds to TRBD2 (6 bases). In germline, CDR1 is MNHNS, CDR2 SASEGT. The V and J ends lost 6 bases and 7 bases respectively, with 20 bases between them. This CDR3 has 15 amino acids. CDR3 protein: CASSRGTSRRYTQYF. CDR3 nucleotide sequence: TGTGCCAGCAGCCGAGGGACTTCCCGTAGGTATACGCAGTATTTT.

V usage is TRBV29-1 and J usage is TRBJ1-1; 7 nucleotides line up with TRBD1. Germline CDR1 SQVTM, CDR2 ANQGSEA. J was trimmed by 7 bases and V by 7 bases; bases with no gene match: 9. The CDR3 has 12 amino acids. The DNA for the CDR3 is TGCAGCGCTCACAGGGGATACTATGAAGCTTTCTTT. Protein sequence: CSAHRGYYEAFF. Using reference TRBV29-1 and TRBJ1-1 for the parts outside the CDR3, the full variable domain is SAVISQKPSRDICQRGTSLTIQCQVDSQVTMMFWYRQQPGQSLTLIATANQGSEATYESGFVIDKFPISRPNLTFSTLTVSNMSPEDSSIYLCSAHRGYYEAFFGQGTRLTVV.

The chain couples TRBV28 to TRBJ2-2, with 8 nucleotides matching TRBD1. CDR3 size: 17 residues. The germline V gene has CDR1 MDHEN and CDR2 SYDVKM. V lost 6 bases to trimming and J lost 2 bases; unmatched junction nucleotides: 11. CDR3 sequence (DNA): TGTGCCAGCAGACCCTTAAGGACAGGGTCAAACACCGGGGAGCTGTTTTTT. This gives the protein CASRPLRTGSNTGELFF.

The CDR3 DNA follows: TGTGCCAGCAGCTTGGTGTTGGGGGGCACCGGGGAGCTGTTTTTT. Encoded protein: CASSLVLGGTGELFF. The V gene is TRBV5-5, the J gene TRBJ2-2; TRBD2 is a possible D gene (6 bases). Trimming cost V 0 bases and J 4 bases, with 10 bases left between them. Germline V CDR1 and CDR2: SGHKS, YYEKEE (reference sequence). The CDR3 extends over 15 amino acids.

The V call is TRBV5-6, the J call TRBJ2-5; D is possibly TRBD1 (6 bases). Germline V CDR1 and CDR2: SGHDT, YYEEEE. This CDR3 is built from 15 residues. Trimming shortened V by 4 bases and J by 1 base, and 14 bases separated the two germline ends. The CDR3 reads CASSIRQAFQETQYF. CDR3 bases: TGTGCCAGCAGCATAAGACAGGCTTTCCAAGAGACCCAGTACTTC.

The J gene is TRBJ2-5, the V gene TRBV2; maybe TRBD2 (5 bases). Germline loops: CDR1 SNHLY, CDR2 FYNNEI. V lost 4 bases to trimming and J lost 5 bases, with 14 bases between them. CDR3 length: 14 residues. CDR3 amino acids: CASSVRGRGETQYF. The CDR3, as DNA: TGTGCCAGCAGTGTTCGTGGGAGAGGGGAGACCCAGTACTTC.

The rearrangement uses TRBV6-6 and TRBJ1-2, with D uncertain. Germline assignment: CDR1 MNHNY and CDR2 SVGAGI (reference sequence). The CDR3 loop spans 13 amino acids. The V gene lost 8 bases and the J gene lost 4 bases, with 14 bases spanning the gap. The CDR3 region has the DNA TGTGCCAGCTCATCCAGGCCTCCCTATGGCTACACCTTC. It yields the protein CASSSRPPYGYTF.

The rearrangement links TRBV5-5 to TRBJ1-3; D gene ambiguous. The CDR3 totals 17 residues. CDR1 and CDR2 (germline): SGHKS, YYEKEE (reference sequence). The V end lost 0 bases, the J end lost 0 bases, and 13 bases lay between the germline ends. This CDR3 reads CASSLGLLARSGNTIYF. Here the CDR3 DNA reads TGTGCCAGCAGCTTGGGTCTCCTGGCCCGCTCTGGAAACACCATATATTTT.

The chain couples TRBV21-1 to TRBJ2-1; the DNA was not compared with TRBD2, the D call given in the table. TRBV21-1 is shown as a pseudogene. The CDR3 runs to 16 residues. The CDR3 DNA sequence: TGTGCCAGCAGCAAAGGGAGCGGGGGGGTAAACAATGAGCAGTTCTTC. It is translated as CASSKGSGGVNNEQFF.

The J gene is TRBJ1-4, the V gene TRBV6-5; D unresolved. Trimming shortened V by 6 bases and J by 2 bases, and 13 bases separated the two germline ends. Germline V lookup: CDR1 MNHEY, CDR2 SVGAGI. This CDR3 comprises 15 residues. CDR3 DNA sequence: TGTGCCAGCAGGGTCCGGAGTTCGACTAATGAAAAACTGTTTTTT. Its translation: CASRVRSSTNEKLFF.

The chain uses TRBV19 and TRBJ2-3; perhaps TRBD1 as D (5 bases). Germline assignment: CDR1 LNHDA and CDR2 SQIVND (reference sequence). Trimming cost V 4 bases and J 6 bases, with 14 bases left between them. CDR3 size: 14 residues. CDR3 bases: TGTGCCAGTAGTAACAGGAAGGGGTCGGATACGCAGTATTTT. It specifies CASSNRKGSDTQYF.